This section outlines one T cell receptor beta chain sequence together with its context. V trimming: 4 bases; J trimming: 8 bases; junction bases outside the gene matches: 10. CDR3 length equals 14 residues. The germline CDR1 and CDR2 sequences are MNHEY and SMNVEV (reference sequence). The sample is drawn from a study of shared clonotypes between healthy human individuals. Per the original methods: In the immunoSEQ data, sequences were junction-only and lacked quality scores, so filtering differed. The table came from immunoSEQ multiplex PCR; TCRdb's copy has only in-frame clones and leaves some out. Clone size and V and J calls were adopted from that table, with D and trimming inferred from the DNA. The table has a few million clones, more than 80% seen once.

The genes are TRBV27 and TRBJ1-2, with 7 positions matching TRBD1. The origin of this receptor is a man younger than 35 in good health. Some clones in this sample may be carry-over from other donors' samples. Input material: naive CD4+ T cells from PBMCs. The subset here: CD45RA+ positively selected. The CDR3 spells CASSSHDRVGGYTF. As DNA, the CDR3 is TGTGCCAGCAGTTCCCATGACAGGGTGGGGGGCTACACCTTC.